The source of this TCR beta chain is a study of shared clonotypes between healthy human individuals. In regard to this clone: The target antigen is unknown.

CD45RO+ cells were combined with CCR7-negative CD45RA+ TemRA cells to form CD8 memory. V lost 3 bases to trimming and J lost 2 bases, with 8 bases between them. The CDR3 sequence is 14 residues long. Germline CDR1 reads MDHEN; CDR2 reads SYDVKM. Measured with immunoSEQ multiplex PCR; TCRdb has only the in-frame clones, and not every one. The data show some 87,000 clones, 60% to 75% seen once. Study findings and constraints: It was only blood that was sampled, and tissue repertoires likely differ.

The J gene is TRBJ2-1, the V gene TRBV28; D gene ambiguous. The TCR comes from a man aged 25 to 45 in good health. Specimen: memory CD8+ T cells sorted from blood. The subset: CD45RO+ cells pooled with CCR7-negative TemRA cells. This chain's CDR3 is CASSFVIAYNEQFF. The CDR3 coding sequence is TGTGCCAGCAGTTTCGTGATAGCCTACAATGAGCAGTTCTTC.